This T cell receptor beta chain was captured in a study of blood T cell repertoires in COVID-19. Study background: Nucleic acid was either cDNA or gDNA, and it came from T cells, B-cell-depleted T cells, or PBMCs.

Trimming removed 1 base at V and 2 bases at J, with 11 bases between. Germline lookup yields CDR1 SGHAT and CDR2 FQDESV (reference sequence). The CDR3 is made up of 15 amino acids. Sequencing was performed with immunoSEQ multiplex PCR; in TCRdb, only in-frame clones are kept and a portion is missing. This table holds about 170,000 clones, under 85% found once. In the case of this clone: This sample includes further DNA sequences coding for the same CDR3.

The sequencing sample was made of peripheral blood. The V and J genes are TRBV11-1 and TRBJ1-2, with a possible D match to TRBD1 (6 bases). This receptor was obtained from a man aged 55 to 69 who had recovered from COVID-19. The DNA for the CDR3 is TGTGCCAGCAGCTTAGAAGGGCAGGGGAACTATGGCTACACCTTC. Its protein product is CASSLEGQGNYGYTF.